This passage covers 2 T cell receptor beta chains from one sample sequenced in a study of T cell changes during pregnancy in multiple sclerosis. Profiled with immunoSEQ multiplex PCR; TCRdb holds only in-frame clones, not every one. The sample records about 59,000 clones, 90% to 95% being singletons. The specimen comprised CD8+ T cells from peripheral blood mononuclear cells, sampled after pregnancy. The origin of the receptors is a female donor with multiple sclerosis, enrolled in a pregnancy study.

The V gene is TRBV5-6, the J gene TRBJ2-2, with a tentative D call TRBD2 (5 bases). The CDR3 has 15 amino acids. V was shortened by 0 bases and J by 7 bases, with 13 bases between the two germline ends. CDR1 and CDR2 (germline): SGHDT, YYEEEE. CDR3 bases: TGTGCCAGCAGCTTGGAACTAGTTCTCAGCGGGGAGCTGTTTTTT. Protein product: CASSLELVLSGELFF.

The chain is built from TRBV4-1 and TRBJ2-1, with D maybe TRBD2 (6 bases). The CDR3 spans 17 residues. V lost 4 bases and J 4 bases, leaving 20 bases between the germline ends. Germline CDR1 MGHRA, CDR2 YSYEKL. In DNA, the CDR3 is TGCGCCAGCAGCCCAGCAGGAGGGGCCGGACCTTACAATGAGCAGTTCTTC. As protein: CASSPAGGAGPYNEQFF.